This note documents a single T cell receptor (beta chain) sequence. The method was immunoSEQ multiplex PCR; TCRdb's version includes in-frame clones alone and lacks a portion of them. Seen here are roughly 160,000 clones, approximately 90% observed once, and the top ten hold roughly 3.9%. The record originates from a study of blood T cell repertoires in COVID-19. This receptor was taken from a woman aged 55-75 years who had recovered from COVID-19. Material for sequencing was peripheral blood.

CDR3 in amino acids: CASSLKSQISPLHF. CDR3 bases: TGTGCCAGCAGTTTAAAGTCGCAGATTTCACCCCTCCACTTT. The genes are TRBV27 and TRBJ1-6; no definite D call. Trimming took off 2 bases at V and 9 bases at J, with 11 bases between the two ends. This CDR3 has 14 amino acids. CDR1 MNHEY and CDR2 SMNVEV come from the germline V gene (reference sequence).